This T cell receptor beta chain was sequenced during a study of T cell responses to AZD1222 COVID-19 vaccine. Study results and caveats: CD4 TCRs covered the whole spike, strongest at regions 160-218 and 743-854. Clonal diversity was possibly underestimated; the donors were predominantly white British and more often female.

As to this clone: Its cognate antigen is unknown.

TCRdb's copy holds only in-frame clones and misses some; the assay was immunoSEQ multiplex PCR. Here the sample spans 90,000 to 150,000 clones, 87% being singletons. Unmatched junction bases numbered 0, after V lost 0 bases and J lost 5 bases. The CDR3 has 15 residues. Germline values: CDR1 SGHNT, CDR2 YENEEA. Analysis merged second doses at about 4 or about 12 weeks. The sequence came from an adult who received the AZD1222 COVID-19 vaccine. The sample in question was peripheral blood, obtained 28 days after the second AZD1222 dose. The genes are TRBV11-3 and TRBJ2-1, with 11 bases identical to TRBD2. CDR3 amino acids: CASSLETSGNNEQFF. Written as DNA, the CDR3 is TGTGCCAGCAGCTTAGAGACTAGCGGGAACAATGAGCAGTTCTTC.